Each of the 3 T cell receptor beta chains below was sequenced from the same sample in a study of yellow fever vaccine responses in identical twins. Each CDR3 protein is one row after TCRdb ran MiXCR on the RT-PCR reads. Here the sample spans just under 4,000 distinct CDR3 sequences, about 76% being singletons. The starting material was T cells from blood (PBMCs), unsorted or a sorted subset (not recorded which), obtained before or after yellow fever vaccination (not recorded which). These receptors all stem from a woman aged 18-29 years who received the yellow fever vaccine.

For this clonotype: Relative to the germline gene, one junction end is altered; a read error may explain this. J is TRBJ2-1 and V is TRBV15; 10 positions match TRBD1. This CDR3 spans 15 amino acids. Germline V CDR1 and CDR2: LNHNV, YYDKDF (reference sequence). CDR3 nucleotide sequence: TGTGCCACCAGCGGAGACAGGGGGCGGTACAATGAGCAGTTCTTC. This sequence encodes CATSGDRGRYNEQFF.

The chain recombines TRBV15 with TRBJ2-3; perhaps D is TRBD1 or TRBD2 (5 bases each). Per the germline V gene, CDR1 is LNHNV and CDR2 is YYDKDF (reference sequence). Trimming took 0 bases from V and 3 from J, leaving 16 bases between them. The CDR3 runs to 17 residues. CDR3 coding DNA: TGTGCCACCAGCAGAGACGGGACCGATACACCTACAGATACGCAGTATTTT. Protein sequence: CATSRDGTDTPTDTQYF.

CDR3 sequence: CATSRTGGVTDTQYF. The CDR3 coding sequence is TGTGCCACCAGCCGGACAGGGGGAGTCACAGATACGCAGTATTTT. J is TRBJ2-3 and V is TRBV15; 10 nucleotides match TRBD1. Germline CDR1 is LNHNV and CDR2 is YYDKDF (reference sequence). The CDR3 loop spans 15 amino acids. Trimming took 5 bases from V and 2 from J; bases not matched to a gene: 4.